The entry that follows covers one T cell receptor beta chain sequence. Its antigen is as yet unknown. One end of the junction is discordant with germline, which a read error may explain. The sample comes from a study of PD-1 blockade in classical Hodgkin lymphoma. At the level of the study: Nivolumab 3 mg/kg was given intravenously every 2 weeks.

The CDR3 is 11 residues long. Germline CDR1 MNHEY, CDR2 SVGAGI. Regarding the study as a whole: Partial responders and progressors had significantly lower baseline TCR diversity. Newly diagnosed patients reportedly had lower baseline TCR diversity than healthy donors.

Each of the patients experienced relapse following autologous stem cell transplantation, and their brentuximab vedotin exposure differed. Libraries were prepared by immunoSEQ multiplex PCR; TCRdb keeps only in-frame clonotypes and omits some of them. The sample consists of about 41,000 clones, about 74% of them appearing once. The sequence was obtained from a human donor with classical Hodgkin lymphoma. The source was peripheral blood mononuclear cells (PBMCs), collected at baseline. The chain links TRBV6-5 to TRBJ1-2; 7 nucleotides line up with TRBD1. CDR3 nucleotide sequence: TGTGCCAGCAGTTTCGGAGGGGACAGCGCCTTC. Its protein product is CASSFGGDSAF.